One and the same sample provided the 2 T cell receptor beta chains below, sequenced in a study of patients and donors after allogeneic stem cell transplantation. MiXCR was run by TCRdb on the RT-PCR reads, yielding one entry per CDR3 protein. The sample includes more than 850,000 distinct CDR3 sequences, roughly 17% of them seen just once. Material for sequencing was blood, either unsorted or a sorted T cell fraction (not recorded which). Source of these receptors: a human donor who was either an allogeneic HSCT recipient or a stem cell or donor lymphocyte infusion donor (not recorded which). It is not recorded whose cells these are; they may come from a transplant donor.

V gene TRBV27 combines with J gene TRBJ2-1; no definite D call. V was pared by 0 bases and J by 7 bases, with 7 bases between. Looked up from germline, CDR1 is MNHEY and CDR2 is SMNVEV (reference sequence). The CDR3 extends over 13 amino acids. Written as DNA, the CDR3 is TGTGCCAGCAGTTTATCGATCGGAAATGAGCAGTTCTTC. It codes for CASSLSIGNEQFF.

The J gene is TRBJ2-5, the V gene TRBV5-8; D unclear. CDR1 is SGHTS and CDR2 is YDEGEE in the germline V gene. The CDR3 consists of 13 residues. V lost 4 bases, J lost 6 bases, and 13 bases lay in between. The CDR3 nucleotides read TGTGCCAGCAGCCTCCTGGCTGCGCAGACCCAGTACTTC. Amino acid sequence: CASSLLAAQTQYF.